A single T cell receptor (beta chain) is shown here with its context. Antigen specificity is unknown. The CDR3 runs to 14 residues. CDR1 is KGHSH and CDR2 is LQKENI in the germline V gene. The J segment lost 6 bases and the V segment lost 3 bases, leaving 6 bases of the junction unmatched. Here immunoSEQ multiplex PCR was the method, and the copy in TCRdb shows in-frame clones only, minus some. Seen here are about 20,000 clones, around 80% observed once, and the top ten hold approximately 24%. The data belong to a study of T cells in tumors after PD-1 blockade. Study observations and caveats: Peripheral recruitment is suggested, as some novel exhausted tumor clones were in pre-treatment blood.

Sequencing was performed on PBMCs, taken before anti-PD-1 treatment. This chain uses TRBV18 with TRBJ2-7; 9 nucleotides align to TRBD2. The origin of this receptor is a human donor with basal cell carcinoma. The CDR3 protein is CASSPRREGGEQYF. DNA of the CDR3: TGTGCCAGCTCACCTCGGCGGGAGGGCGGCGAGCAGTACTTC.